These 15 T cell receptor beta chains were sequenced from one sample in a study of long-term antiretroviral therapy in people with HIV. Researchers ran immunoSEQ v3.0 at survey level. Produced via immunoSEQ multiplex PCR; TCRdb's table is partial and in-frame only. The sample consists of just over 35,000 clones, roughly 82% of them appearing once. The sample here was unsorted PBMCs, taken 0.6 years after starting antiretroviral therapy. Receptors originate from a man in his late teens or twenties with HIV.

This clone has more than one count but fewer than ten. The V call is TRBV29-1, the J call TRBJ1-1; D not resolved. Trimming took off 7 bases at V and 0 bases at J, with 12 bases between the two ends. The germline CDR1 and CDR2 sequences are SQVTM and ANQGSEA. This CDR3 is 13 amino acids long. The CDR3 bases are TGCAGCGGGATGCCTCGGGTGAACACTGAAGCTTTCTTT. Translation gives CSGMPRVNTEAFF.

The V and J genes are TRBV18 and TRBJ2-2; D unresolved. V was shortened by 2 bases and J by 1 base, with 5 bases between the two germline ends. Germline CDR1 reads KGHSH; CDR2 reads LQKENI. This CDR3 is built from 14 residues. CDR3 residues: CASSPGENTGELFF. CDR3 nucleotide sequence: TGTGCCAGCTCACCAGGGGAGAACACCGGGGAGCTGTTTTTT.

This clone was observed a few times. V is TRBV25-1 and J is TRBJ2-7; no reliable D call. This CDR3 has 11 residues. The ends were cut back, 2 bases at V and 4 bases at J, with 3 bases in the middle. Germline V gene data show CDR1 as MGHDK and CDR2 as SYGVNS. CDR3 DNA sequence: TGTGCCAGCAGTGAAGGGTACGAGCAGTACTTC. Translation: CASSEGYEQYF.

The chain joins TRBV6-6 to TRBJ2-7; D unresolved. Germline CDR1 MNHNY, CDR2 SVGAGI (reference sequence). Trimming stripped 2 bases from V and 5 bases from J, with 16 bases between. CDR3 length: 15 residues. The CDR3 nucleotides read TGTGCCAGCAGTTACAACGGGTGGGGTTCGGACGAGCAGTACTTC. This gives the protein CASSYNGWGSDEQYF.

This clone was counted a few times. The chain links TRBV2 to TRBJ1-2, with D uncertain. The CDR3 consists of 13 residues. The ends were cut back, 5 bases at V and 4 bases at J, with 11 bases in the middle. Germline values: CDR1 SNHLY, CDR2 FYNNEI. In DNA, the CDR3 is TGTGCCAGCAGTACAGAGACTCGCTATGGCTACACCTTC. Its protein is CASSTETRYGYTF.

In nucleotides, the CDR3 is TGTGCCAGCAGCTTAGGGACAGACTACAATGAGCAGTTCTTC. This translates into CASSLGTDYNEQFF. V gene TRBV11-3 combines with J gene TRBJ2-1; weak D call: TRBD1 (6 bases). CDR1 and CDR2 from the germline V gene are SGHNT and YENEEA. Trimming stripped 1 base from V and 3 bases from J, with 7 bases between. The CDR3 has 14 amino acids.

The chain uses TRBV5-1 and TRBJ2-7; TRBD1 aligns across 7 bases. Germline CDR1 reads SGHRS; CDR2 reads YFSETQ. After removal of 4 bases from V and 1 base from J, the junction contained 5 bases not matched to a gene. This CDR3 contains 14 residues. This CDR3 reads CASSPGQVSYEQYF. The CDR3 DNA sequence: TGCGCCAGCAGCCCCGGACAGGTTTCCTACGAGCAGTACTTC.

This clone was seen a handful of times. The chain uses TRBV9 and TRBJ2-7; 13 positions match TRBD2. CDR1 is SGDLS, CDR2 YYNGEE, per germline. The CDR3 has 17 residues. V was pared by 2 bases and J by 7 bases, with 12 bases of the junction left unmatched. The DNA of the CDR3 is TGTGCCAGCAGCGTGGGACTAGCGGGATACGGGTATGGGGAGCAGTACTTC. The encoded protein is CASSVGLAGYGYGEQYF. Supplemented by reference TRBV9 and TRBJ2-7, the full variable domain reads DSGVTQTPKHLITATGQRVTLRCSPRSGDLSVYWYQQSLDQGLQFLIQYYNGEERAKGNILERFSAQQFPDLHSELNLSSLELGDSALYFCASSVGLAGYGYGEQYFGPGTRLTVT.

This clone was recorded a few times. This chain connects TRBV5-5 to TRBJ2-7; D is unresolved. The ends were cut back, 0 bases at V and 1 base at J, with 11 bases in the middle. There are 15 residues in the CDR3. CDR1 SGHKS and CDR2 YYEKEE come from the germline V gene (reference sequence). In DNA, the CDR3 is TGTGCCAGCAGCTTGGACACCGGAACATCCTACGAGCAGTACTTC. Translation: CASSLDTGTSYEQYF. The complete variable domain, with remaining parts taken from reference TRBV5-5 and TRBJ2-7, reads DAGVTQSPTHLIKTRGQQVTLRCSPISGHKSVSWYQQVLGQGPQFIFQYYEKEERGRGNFPDRFSARQFPNYSSELNVNALLLGDSALYLCASSLDTGTSYEQYFGPGTRLTVT.

This sequence joins TRBV5-1 and TRBJ2-3; D perhaps matches TRBD1 (6 bases). V gave up 6 bases and J gave up 2 bases, with 19 bases separating them. Germline CDR1 reads SGHRS; CDR2 reads YFSETQ. CDR3 length: 16 residues. CDR3 nucleotides: TGCGCCAGCAAAACAGGGTTGACATCTCACACAGATACGCAGTATTTT. Its protein product is CASKTGLTSHTDTQYF.

CDR3 amino acids: CASSLQSLNTEAFF. The CDR3 bases are TGTGCCAGCAGCTTACAGAGCCTGAACACTGAAGCTTTCTTT. The rearrangement joins TRBV11-1 to TRBJ1-1; D unresolved. The germline gives CDR1 SGHAT, CDR2 FQDESV (reference sequence). V was clipped by 2 bases and J by 0 bases, with 7 bases between them. The CDR3 is 14 residues long.

Here the CDR3 reads CASSYVETQYF. CDR3 sequence (DNA): TGTGCCAGCAGTTACGTAGAGACCCAGTACTTC. This chain joins TRBV6-6 and TRBJ2-5; D remains unclear. Germline lookup yields CDR1 MNHNY and CDR2 SVGAGI (reference sequence). Trimming removed 2 bases from V and 4 bases from J, with 2 bases in between. The CDR3 sequence is 11 residues long.

The chain employs TRBV2 and TRBJ1-1; unclear D gene. The CDR3 extends over 11 amino acids. Germline CDR1 reads SNHLY; CDR2 reads FYNNEI. The germline V and J ends were trimmed by 7 bases and 2 bases, with 5 bases remaining between them. The CDR3 is CASKGNTEAFF. The CDR3 region has the DNA TGTGCCAGCAAAGGTAACACTGAAGCTTTCTTT.

The genes are TRBV4-3 and TRBJ1-1; tentative D call: TRBD1 (6 bases). Trimming stripped 10 bases from V and 4 bases from J, with 16 bases between. This CDR3 has 13 amino acids. CDR1 is LGHNA, CDR2 YSLEER, per germline. The CDR3 DNA reads TGCGCCAACAAGGGGGGTTTGGGCACTGAAGCTTTCTTT. Its translation: CANKGGLGTEAFF.

CDR3 bases: TGTGCCAGCAGTTTTTCGTACGGCTACGAGCAGTACTTC. Translated, it gives CASSFSYGYEQYF. J is TRBJ2-7 and V is TRBV27; D gene unclear. V gave up 3 bases and J gave up 3 bases, with 9 bases separating them. The CDR3 is made up of 13 amino acids. Germline V gives CDR1 MNHEY, CDR2 SMNVEV (reference sequence).